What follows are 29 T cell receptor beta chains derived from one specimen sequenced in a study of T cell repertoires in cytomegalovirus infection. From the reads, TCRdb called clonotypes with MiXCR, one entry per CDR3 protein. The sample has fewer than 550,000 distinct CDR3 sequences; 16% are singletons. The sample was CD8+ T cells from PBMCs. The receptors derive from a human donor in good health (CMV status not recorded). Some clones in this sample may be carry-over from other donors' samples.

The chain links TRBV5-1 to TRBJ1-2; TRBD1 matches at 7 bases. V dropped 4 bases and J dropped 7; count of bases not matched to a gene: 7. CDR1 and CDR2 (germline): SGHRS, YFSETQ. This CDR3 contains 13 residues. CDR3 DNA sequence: TGCGCCAGCAGCGAACAGGGGCCGTCTGGCTACACCTTC. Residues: CASSEQGPSGYTF.

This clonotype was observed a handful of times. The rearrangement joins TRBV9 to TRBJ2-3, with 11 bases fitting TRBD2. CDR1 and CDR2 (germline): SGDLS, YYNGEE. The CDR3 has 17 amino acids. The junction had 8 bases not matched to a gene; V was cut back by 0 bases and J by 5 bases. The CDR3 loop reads CASSVDIAGGPGDTQYF. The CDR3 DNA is TGTGCCAGCAGCGTAGACATAGCGGGAGGGCCGGGAGATACGCAGTATTTT. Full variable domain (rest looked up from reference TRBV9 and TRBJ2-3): DSGVTQTPKHLITATGQRVTLRCSPRSGDLSVYWYQQSLDQGLQFLIQYYNGEERAKGNILERFSAQQFPDLHSELNLSSLELGDSALYFCASSVDIAGGPGDTQYFGPGTRLTVL.

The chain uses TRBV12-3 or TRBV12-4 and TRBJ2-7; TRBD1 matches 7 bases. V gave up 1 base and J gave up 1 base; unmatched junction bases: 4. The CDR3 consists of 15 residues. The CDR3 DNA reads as TGTGCCAGCAGTTTAGTTTGGGACAGATCCTACGAGCAGTACTTC. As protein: CASSLVWDRSYEQYF.

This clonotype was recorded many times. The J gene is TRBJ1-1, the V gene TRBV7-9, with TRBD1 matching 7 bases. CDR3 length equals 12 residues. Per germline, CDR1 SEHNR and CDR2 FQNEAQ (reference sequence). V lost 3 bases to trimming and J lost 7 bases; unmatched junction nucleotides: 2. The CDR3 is CASSLGQSEAFF. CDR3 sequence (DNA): TGTGCCAGCAGCTTGGGACAGAGTGAAGCTTTCTTT.

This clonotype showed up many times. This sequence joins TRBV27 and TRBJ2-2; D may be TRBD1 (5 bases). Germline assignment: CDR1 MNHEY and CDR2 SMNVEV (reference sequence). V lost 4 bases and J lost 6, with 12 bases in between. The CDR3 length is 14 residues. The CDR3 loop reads CASSSGFGPGELFF. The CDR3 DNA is TGTGCCAGCAGTTCAGGGTTTGGACCCGGGGAGCTGTTTTTT.

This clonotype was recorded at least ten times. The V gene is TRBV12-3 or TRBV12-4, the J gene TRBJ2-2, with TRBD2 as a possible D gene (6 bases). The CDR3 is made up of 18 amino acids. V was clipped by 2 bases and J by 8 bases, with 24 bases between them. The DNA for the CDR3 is TGTGCCAGCAGTTTAAGCGGGCGGACCGGTCACGTATGGGGGGAGCTGTTTTTT. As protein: CASSLSGRTGHVWGELFF.

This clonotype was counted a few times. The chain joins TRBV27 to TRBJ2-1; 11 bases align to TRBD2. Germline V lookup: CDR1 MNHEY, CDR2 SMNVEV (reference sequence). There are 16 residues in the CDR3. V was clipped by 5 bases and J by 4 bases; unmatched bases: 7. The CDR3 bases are TGTGCCAGCAGTCCATTAGCGGGGGGGCTGTACAATGAGCAGTTCTTC. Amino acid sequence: CASSPLAGGLYNEQFF.

The CDR3 DNA reads as TGTGCCAGCAGCCAATACAGGGGGGAGAGTCAGCCCCAGCATTTT. It specifies CASSQYRGESQPQHF. J is TRBJ1-5 and V is TRBV7-2, with 8 bases aligning to TRBD1. J gave up 6 bases and V 5 bases, and 9 bases lay outside the gene matches. Germline CDR1 is SGHTA and CDR2 is FQGNSA. The CDR3 has 15 residues.

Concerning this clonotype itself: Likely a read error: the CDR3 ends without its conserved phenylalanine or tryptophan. The CDR3 is CASSNRDFGISYYNEQFL. CDR3 nucleotide sequence: TGTGCCAGTAGTAATCGGGACTTTGGTATTTCCTACTACAATGAGCAGTTCTTA. This rearrangement joins TRBV19 to TRBJ2-1; weak D call: TRBD2 (6 bases). The CDR3 runs 18 residues. The V end lost 4 bases, the J end lost 3 bases, and 22 bases lay between the germline ends. Germline assignment: CDR1 LNHDA and CDR2 SQIVND (reference sequence).

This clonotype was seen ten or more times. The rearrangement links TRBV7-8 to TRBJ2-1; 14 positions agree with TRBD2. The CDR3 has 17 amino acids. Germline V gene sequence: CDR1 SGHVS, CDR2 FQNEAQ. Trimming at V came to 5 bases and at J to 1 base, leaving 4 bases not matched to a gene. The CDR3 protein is CASSLGLAGGSYNEQFF. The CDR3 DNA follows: TGTGCCAGCAGCCTTGGACTAGCGGGAGGATCCTACAATGAGCAGTTCTTC. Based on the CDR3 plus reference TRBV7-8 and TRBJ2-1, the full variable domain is GAGVSQSPRYKVAKRGQDVALRCDPISGHVSLFWYQQALGQGPEFLTYFQNEAQLDKSGLPSDRFFAERPEGSVSTLKIQRTQQEDSAVYLCASSLGLAGGSYNEQFFGPGTRLTVL.

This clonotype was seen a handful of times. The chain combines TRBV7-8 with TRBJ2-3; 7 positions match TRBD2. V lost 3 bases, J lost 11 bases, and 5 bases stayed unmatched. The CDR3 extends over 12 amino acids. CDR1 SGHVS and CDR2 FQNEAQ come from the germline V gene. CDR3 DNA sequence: TGTGCCAGCAGCTTGGGGGGGGGGGGGCAGTATTTT. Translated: CASSLGGGGQYF.

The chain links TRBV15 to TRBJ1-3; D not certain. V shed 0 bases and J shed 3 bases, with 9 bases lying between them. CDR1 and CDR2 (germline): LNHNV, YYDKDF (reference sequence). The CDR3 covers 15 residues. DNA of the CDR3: TGTGCCACCAGCAGAGATTTGAGCTATGGAAACACCATATATTTT. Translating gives CATSRDLSYGNTIYF.

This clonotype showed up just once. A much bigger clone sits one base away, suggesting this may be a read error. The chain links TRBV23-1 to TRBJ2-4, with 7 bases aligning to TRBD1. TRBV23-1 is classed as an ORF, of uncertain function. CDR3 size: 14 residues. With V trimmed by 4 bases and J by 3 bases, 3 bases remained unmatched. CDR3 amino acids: CASSLHRGKNIQYF. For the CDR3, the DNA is TGCGCCAGCAGTCTTCACAGGGGCAAAAACATTCAGTACTTC.

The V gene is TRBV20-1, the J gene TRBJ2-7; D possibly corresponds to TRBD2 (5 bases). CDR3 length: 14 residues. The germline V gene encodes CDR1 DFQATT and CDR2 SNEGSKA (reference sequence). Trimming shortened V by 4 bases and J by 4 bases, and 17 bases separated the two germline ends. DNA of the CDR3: TGCAGTGCTACCCTGCGGGCTGATGTGTACGAGCAGTACTTC. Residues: CSATLRADVYEQYF.

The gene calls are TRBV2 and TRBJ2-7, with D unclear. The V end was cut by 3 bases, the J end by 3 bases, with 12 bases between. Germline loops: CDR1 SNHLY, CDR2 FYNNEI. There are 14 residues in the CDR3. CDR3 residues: CASSEGRILYEQYF. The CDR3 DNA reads TGTGCCAGCAGTGAGGGCAGGATACTCTACGAGCAGTACTTC.

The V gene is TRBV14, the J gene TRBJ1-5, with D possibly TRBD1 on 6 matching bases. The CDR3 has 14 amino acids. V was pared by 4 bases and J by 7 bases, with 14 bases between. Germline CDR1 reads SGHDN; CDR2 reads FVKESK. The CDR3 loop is CASSPTGMGQPQHF. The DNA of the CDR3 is TGTGCCAGCAGCCCAACAGGGATGGGGCAGCCCCAGCATTTT.

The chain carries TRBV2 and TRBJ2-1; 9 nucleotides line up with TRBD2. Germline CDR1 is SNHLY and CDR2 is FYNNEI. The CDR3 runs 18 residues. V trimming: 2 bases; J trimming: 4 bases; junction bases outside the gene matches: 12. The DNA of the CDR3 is TGTGCCAGCAGTGAAAACCTTATCAAGCGGGGGGTGTACAATGAGCAGTTCTTC. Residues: CASSENLIKRGVYNEQFF.

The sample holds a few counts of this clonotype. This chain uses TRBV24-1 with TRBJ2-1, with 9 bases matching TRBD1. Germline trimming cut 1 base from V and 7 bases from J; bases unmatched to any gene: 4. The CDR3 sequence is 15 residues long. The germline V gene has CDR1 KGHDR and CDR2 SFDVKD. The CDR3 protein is CATSDLQGAHNEQFF. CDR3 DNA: TGTGCCACCAGTGATTTACAGGGGGCGCATAATGAGCAGTTCTTC.

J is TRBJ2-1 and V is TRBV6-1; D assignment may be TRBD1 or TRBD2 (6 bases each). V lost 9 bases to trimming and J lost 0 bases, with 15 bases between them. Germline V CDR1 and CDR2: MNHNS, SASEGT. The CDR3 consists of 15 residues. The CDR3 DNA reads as TGTGCCAGTAGTAAAGGGGGGATCTCCTACAATGAGCAGTTCTTC. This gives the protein CASSKGGISYNEQFF.

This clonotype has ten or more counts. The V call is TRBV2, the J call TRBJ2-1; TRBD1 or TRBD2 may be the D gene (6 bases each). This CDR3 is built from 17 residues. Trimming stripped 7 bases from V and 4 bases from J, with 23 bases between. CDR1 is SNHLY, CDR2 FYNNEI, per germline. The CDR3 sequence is CASKVGGDIVRYNEQFF. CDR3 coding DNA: TGTGCCAGCAAGGTTGGAGGGGACATAGTACGATACAATGAGCAGTTCTTC.

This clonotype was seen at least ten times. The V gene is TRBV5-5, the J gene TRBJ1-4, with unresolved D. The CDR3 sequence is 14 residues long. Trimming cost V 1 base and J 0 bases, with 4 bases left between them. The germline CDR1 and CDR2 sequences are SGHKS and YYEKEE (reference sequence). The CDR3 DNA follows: TGTGCCAGCAGCTTGCGACCAACTAATGAAAAACTGTTTTTT. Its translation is CASSLRPTNEKLFF.

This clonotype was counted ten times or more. Written as DNA, the CDR3 is TGTGCCAGCTACTCTCGGGGGGTCGGCTATGGCTACACCTTC. Encoded protein: CASYSRGVGYGYTF. The chain is built from TRBV6-1 and TRBJ1-2, with a possible D match to TRBD1 (5 bases). Trimming took off 8 bases at V and 4 bases at J, with 17 bases between the two ends. The CDR3 extends over 14 amino acids. Per the germline V gene, CDR1 is MNHNS and CDR2 is SASEGT.

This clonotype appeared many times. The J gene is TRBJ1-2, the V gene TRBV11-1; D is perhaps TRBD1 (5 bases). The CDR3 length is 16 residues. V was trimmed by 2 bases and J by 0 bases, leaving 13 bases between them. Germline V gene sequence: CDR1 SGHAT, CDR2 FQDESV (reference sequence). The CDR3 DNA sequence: TGTGCCAGCAGCTTAAACCTGCAGGGAACTAACTATGGCTACACCTTC. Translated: CASSLNLQGTNYGYTF.

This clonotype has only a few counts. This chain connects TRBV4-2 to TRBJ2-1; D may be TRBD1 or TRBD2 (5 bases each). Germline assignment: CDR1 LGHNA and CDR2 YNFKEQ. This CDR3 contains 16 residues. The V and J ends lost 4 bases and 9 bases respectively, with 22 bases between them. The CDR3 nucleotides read TGTGCCAGCAGCCTCAGGACAAACGAGTATGGGGGTGAGCAGTTCTTC. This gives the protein CASSLRTNEYGGEQFF.

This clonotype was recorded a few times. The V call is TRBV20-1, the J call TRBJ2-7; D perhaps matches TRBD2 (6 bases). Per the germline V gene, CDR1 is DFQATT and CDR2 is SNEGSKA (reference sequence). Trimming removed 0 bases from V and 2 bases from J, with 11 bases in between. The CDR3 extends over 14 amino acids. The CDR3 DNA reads TGCAGTGCTAGAGAGGGTAGCGGTACCTACGAGCAGTACTTC. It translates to CSAREGSGTYEQYF.

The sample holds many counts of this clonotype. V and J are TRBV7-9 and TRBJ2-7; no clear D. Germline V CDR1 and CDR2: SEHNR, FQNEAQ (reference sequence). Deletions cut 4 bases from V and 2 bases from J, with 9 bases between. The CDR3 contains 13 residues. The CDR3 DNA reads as TGTGCCAGCAGCTCTGACGGAACCTACGAGCAGTACTTC. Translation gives CASSSDGTYEQYF.

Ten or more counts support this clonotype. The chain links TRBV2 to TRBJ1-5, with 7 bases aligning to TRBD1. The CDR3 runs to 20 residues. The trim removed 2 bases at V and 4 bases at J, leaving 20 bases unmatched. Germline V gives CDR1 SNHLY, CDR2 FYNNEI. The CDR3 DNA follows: TGTGCCAGCAGTGAAAGTAGGTTAGGGGGCGAGGTAGAGGGAAATCAGCCCCAGCATTTT. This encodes CASSESRLGGEVEGNQPQHF.

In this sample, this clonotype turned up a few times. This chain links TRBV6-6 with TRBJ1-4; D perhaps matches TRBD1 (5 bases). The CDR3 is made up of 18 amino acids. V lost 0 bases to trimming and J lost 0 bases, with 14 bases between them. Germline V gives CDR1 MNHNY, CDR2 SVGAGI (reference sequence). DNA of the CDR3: TGTGCCAGCAGTTACTCGGTCGGGACGGGGACAACTAATGAAAAACTGTTTTTT. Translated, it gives CASSYSVGTGTTNEKLFF.

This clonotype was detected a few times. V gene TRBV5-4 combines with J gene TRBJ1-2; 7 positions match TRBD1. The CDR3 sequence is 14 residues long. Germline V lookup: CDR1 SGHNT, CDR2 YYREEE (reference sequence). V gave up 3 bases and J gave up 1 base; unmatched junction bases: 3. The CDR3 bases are TGTGCCAGCAGCTGGGGACAGAATAACTATGGCTACACCTTC. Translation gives CASSWGQNNYGYTF.